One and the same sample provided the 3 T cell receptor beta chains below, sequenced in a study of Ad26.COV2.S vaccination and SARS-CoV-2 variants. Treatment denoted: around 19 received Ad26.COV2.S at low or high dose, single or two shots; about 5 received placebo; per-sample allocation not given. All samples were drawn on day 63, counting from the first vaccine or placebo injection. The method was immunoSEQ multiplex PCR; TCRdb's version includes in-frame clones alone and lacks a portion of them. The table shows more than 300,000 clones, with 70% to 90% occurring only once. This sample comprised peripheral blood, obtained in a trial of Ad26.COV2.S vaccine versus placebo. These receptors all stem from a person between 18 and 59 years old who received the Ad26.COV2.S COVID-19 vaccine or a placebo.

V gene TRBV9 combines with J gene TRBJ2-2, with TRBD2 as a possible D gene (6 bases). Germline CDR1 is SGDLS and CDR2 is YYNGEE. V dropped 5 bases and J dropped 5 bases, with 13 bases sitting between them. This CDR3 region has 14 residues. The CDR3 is CASRPAGRTGELFF. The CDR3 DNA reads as TGTGCCAGCAGACCCGCGGGAAGGACCGGGGAGCTGTTTTTT.

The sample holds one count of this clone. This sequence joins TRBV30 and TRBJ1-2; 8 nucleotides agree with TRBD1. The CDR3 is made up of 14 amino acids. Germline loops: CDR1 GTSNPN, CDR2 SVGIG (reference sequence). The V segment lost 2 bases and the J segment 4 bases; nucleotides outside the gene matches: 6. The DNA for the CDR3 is TGTGCCTGGAGTCCCGGGACAGGAGTCTATGGCTACACCTTC. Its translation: CAWSPGTGVYGYTF.

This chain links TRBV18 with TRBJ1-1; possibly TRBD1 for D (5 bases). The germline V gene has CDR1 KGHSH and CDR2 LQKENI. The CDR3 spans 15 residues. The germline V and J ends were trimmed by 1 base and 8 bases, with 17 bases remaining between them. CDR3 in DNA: TGTGCCAGCTCACCACTCCCTCCCCCAGGGACGGAAGCTTTCTTT. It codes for CASSPLPPPGTEAFF.